Sequencing of this T cell receptor beta chain was carried out in a study of CD8 T cells in ankylosing spondylitis (dated by TCRdb to 2015 to 2018). General notes on the study: The study profiled T cell receptor beta repertoires in healthy donors and ankylosing spondylitis patients to find disease-linked TCR variants. The full study cohort comprised some 27 ankylosing spondylitis patients and some 110 healthy donors. Peripheral blood was sampled, and synovial fluid was additionally collected from ankylosing spondylitis patients.

Overall study outcomes, separate from this receptor: According to the report, matched synovial fluid samples from ankylosing spondylitis patients were significantly enriched for the disease-linked clones. A TCR beta motif made up of several highly homologous amino acid variants appeared to be characteristic of blood from ankylosing spondylitis patients. The disease-linked clones had a CD8+ phenotype and were found at relatively low frequencies in peripheral blood. Some TCR beta motif variants had previously been reported in synovial fluid and blood of reactive arthritis patients, which suggested common disease-initiation mechanisms.

Sequencing instrument: Illumina HiSeq 2500. Quantitative 5'-RACE with molecular barcodes was the method used to prepare the TCR beta libraries. Under the source paper's analysis protocol: A new computational method, built on a probabilistic model of VDJ rearrangement, was used to identify disease-linked TCR variants. In TCRdb, the public reads were trimmed at Q25 with fastp and aligned with MiXCR, with productive beta chains retained. Identical CDR3 protein sequences are pooled into one entry, listed with their most common genes and DNA. TCRdb assigned the V and J calls; the authors' analysis was not used. The sample includes about 340,000 distinct CDR3 sequences, with approximately 20% observed a single time. The top ten hold around 13% of the sample. In the case of this clonotype: What this receptor recognizes is not known. No base qualities exist here, and no much larger clone lies one base off it.

The TCR was taken from a male donor with ankylosing spondylitis or in good health (not recorded which). Source material: blood, either unsorted or a sorted T cell fraction (not recorded which).

The CDR3 region reads CSASGPKGYNQPQHF. Read as DNA, the sequence is TGCAGTGCCTCCGGACCAAAGGGTTACAATCAGCCCCAGCATTTT. The rearrangement joined TRBV20-1 to TRBJ1-5; a confident D gene designation cannot be given. CDR1 and CDR2 are read off the germline V gene (reference sequence) as DFQATT and SNEGSKA. V gives up 6 bases and J gives up 3 bases, and the segment between their germline ends measures 18 bases. The CDR3 contains 15 residues, cysteine and phenylalanine counted. Only the CDR3 region is kept as DNA, spanning 45 bases read in frame from base 1.